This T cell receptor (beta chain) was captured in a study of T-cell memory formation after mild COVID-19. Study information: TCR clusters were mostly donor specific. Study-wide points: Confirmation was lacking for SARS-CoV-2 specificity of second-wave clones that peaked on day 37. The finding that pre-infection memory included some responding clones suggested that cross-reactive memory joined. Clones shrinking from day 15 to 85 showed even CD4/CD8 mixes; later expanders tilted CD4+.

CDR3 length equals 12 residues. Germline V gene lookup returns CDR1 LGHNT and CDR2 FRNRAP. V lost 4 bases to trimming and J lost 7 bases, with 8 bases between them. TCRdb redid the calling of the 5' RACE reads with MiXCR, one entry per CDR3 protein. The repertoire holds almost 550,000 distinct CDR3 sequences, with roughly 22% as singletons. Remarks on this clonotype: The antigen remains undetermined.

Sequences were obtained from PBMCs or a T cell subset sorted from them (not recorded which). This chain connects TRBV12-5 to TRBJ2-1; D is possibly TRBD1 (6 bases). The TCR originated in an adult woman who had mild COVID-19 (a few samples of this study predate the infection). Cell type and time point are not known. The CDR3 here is CASGSTGNEQFF. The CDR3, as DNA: TGTGCTAGTGGTTCCACAGGGAATGAGCAGTTCTTC.